Listed below are T cell receptor beta chains from one sample, sequenced in a study of blood T cell repertoires in COVID-19. Profiled with immunoSEQ multiplex PCR; TCRdb holds only in-frame clones, not every one. This sample has roughly 35,000 clones; less than 85% occur once, and the top ten carry about 15%. Sequenced sample: peripheral blood. These TCRs come from a human donor with acute or convalescent COVID-19. The donor label of this sample is uncertain. CDR3s include the opening cysteine and the closing phenylalanine or tryptophan.

v_call,j_call,cdr3_aa
TRBV2,TRBJ1-1,CASNQGSTEAFF
TRBV7-3,TRBJ2-5,CASSFAGSETQYF
TRBV7-2,TRBJ1-6,CASSTSQGVNSPLHF
TRBV7-9,TRBJ1-2,CASSNRDGYTF
TRBV7-2,TRBJ2-3,CASSLAAPDTQYF
TRBV11-2,TRBJ2-3,CASSLGVAGTTDTQYF
TRBV7-9,TRBJ2-5,CASSRRQQETQYF
TRBV4-3,TRBJ1-6,CASAPGGGINSPLHF
TRBV7-9,TRBJ1-2,CASSLVRGTGYTF
TRBV14,TRBJ2-1,CASSERLNEQFF
TRBV5-1,TRBJ2-3,CASSSGLAGSTDTQYF
TRBV11-3,TRBJ2-7,CASSLVSSGYEQYF
TRBV3-1/TRBV3-2,TRBJ2-7,CASSQGPGQTYEQYF